This TCR beta chain was identified in a study of shared clonotypes between healthy human individuals. Whole-study findings and limits: The expectation was that sequencing depth would affect clonotype sharing among donors.

About this clone itself: Its antigen is not identified.

All donors were Caucasian adults living in Nashville, Tennessee. From CD4+ cells came CD45RA+ naive and CD45RA-negative memory subsets. Sequenced by immunoSEQ multiplex PCR; TCRdb stores in-frame clones only, minus some. Among roughly 2.4 million clones, under 97% were seen once, and the ten largest hold 0.1% to 0.15%. This CDR3 contains 14 residues. CDR1 and CDR2 from the germline V gene are MNHEY and SMNVEV (reference sequence). The V and J ends lost 6 bases and 2 bases, in that order; junction bases with no gene match: 3. The sample was naive CD4+ T cells sorted from blood. Subset denoted: CD45RA+ positively selected. The rearrangement uses TRBV27 and TRBJ1-5; 8 bases fit TRBD1. The source of this sequence is a man aged 18-30 years in good health. In nucleotides, the CDR3 is TGTGCCAGCAGACAGACAGGGGGCAATCAGCCCCAGCATTTT. This gives the protein CASRQTGGNQPQHF.